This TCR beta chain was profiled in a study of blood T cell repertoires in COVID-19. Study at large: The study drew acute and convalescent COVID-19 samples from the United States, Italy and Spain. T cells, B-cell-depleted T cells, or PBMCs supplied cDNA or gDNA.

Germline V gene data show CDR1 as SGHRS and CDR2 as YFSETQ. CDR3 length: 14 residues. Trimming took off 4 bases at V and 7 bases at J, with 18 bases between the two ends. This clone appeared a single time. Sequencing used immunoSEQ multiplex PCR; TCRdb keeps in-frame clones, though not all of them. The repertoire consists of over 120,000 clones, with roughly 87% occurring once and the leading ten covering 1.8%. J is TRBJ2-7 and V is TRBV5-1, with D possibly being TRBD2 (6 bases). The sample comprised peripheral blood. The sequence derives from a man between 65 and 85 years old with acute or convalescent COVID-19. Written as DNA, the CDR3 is TGCGCCAGCAGCGCCTACGGGACCGCGGGGGAGCAGTACTTC. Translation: CASSAYGTAGEQYF.